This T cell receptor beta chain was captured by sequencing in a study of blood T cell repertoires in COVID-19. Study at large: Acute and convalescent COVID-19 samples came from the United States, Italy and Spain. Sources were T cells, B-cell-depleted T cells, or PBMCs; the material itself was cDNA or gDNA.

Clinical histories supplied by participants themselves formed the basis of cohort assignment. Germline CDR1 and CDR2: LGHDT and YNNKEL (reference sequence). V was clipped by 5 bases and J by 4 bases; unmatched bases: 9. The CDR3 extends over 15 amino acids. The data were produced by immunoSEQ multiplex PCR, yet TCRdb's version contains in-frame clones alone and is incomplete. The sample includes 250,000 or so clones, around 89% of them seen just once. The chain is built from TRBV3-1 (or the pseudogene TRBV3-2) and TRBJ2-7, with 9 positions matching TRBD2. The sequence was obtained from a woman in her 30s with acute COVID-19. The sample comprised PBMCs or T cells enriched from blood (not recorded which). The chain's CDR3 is CASSTQLAGGYEQYF. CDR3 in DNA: TGTGCCAGCAGCACCCAACTAGCGGGCGGGTACGAGCAGTACTTC.